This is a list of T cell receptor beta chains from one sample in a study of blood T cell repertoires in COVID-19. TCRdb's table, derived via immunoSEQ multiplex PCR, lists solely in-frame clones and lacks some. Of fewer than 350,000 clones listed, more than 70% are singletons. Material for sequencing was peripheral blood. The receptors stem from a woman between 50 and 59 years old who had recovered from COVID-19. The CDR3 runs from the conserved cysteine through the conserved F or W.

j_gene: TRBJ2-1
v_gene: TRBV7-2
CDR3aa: CASSLSGISYNEQFF

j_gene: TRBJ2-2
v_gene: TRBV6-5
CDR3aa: CASSPGDGGGELFF

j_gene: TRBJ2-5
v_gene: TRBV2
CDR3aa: CATPLAGARQETQYF

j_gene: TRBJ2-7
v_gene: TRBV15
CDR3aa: CATGSGKSYEQYF

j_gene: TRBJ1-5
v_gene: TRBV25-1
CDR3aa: CASSRDQANQPQHF

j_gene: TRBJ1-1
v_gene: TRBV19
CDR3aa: CASSIGAGTEAFF

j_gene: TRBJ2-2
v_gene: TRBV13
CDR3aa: CASSSYRGTGYLVNTGELFF

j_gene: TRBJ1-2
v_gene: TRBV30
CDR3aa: CARGGTYGYTF

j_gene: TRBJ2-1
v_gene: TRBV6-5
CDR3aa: CASSYSIAGVRNEQFF

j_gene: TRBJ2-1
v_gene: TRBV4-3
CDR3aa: CASSPQGAGTVNEQFF

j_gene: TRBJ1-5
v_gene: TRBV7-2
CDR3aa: CASSLDPYQPQHF

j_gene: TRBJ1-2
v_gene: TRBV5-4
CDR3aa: CASSRGTAHANGYTF

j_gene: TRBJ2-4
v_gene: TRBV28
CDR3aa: CASSLSRTSGKNIQYF